This TCR beta chain was sequenced during a study of CD8+CD57+ T cells in acquired aplastic anemia (dated by TCRdb to between 2018 and 2020). In terms of the full investigation: A mean of approximately 3 ug of DNA, ranging from about 0.2 to 27.4 ug, was extracted from sorted CD4+ and CD8+ cells. A CD8+CD57+ expansion meant a frequency higher than the mean frequency seen in healthy subjects.

Flow cytometry had shown CD8+CD57+ cell expansion in the patients selected for sequencing. Every patient had severe acquired aplastic anemia, diagnosed using the International Study of Aplastic Anemia and Agranulocytosis and Camitta criteria. At the time blood was sampled, none of the patients had received any therapy. In this study, sorted CD4+ and CD8+ T cells from the blood of healthy subjects and of severe aplastic anemia patients had their TCR repertoires deep-sequenced. Patients were enrolled under clinicaltrials.gov protocols 00001620, 01623167, 00001397, 00071045, 00081523 and 00961064 in the USA. Ficoll-Paque density gradient centrifugation was used to isolate peripheral blood mononuclear cells. Before DNA extraction, CD4+ and CD8+ T cells were sorted with FACS or magnetic beads. Genomic DNA served as template for TCR beta VDJ combination and CDR3 sequence profiling. An Illumina HiSeq 2000 was the platform used for TCR repertoire sequencing. Processing in the source paper ran as follows. Repertoire assessment relied on Simpson's diversity index, CDR3 size and DJ length profiles, and TRBV/TRBJ rearrangement plots. The most abundant DNA sequence in the deep sequencing data was defined as the immunodominant clone. CDR3 amino acid sequences were checked for sharing across subjects and were also compared against the VDJdb database and published repertoires. The raw public data were reprocessed by TCRdb itself: fastp quality trimming at Q25, MiXCR clonotype calling, in-frame beta chains only. Each record represents a unique CDR3 protein, reported with the most common genes and DNA among its rows. The V and J calls shown here were made by TCRdb, not taken from the authors' results. This sample holds hundreds of thousands of distinct CDR3 sequences; roughly a third were observed only once. The biggest ten clones account for roughly 0.8% of the sample.

This clonotype was seen a few times. There is no known antigen for this receptor. Base qualities are missing; no much larger clone stands one base away. Overall results and qualifications from the work: No significant difference in CD8+ Simpson's diversity was found between patients and healthy controls (P=0.060). Roughly 30 CD8+ CDR3 sequences were found to be shared between patients and controls, but these sequences appeared to be highly expressed in patients and within the immunodominant clones of the patients.

From V the trimming removes 10 bases and from J it removes 2 bases, while the gene matches leave 10 bases of the junction unaccounted for. Reading from cysteine to phenylalanine, the CDR3 counts 14 amino acids. Only CDR3 DNA remains: 42 bases, in frame from the first base. The germline V gene provides CDR1 ENHRY and CDR2 SYGVKD. The source material was sorted CD4+, CD8+, or CD8+CD57+ T cells (not recorded which) from PBMCs. The V gene is TRBV10-3 and the J gene is TRBJ1-1; 7 bases in the junction line up with TRBD1. The receptor was isolated from a human donor with aplastic anemia. The CDR3 sequence is CATATGVGNTEAFF. The DNA sequence follows: TGTGCCACTGCTACAGGGGTCGGAAACACTGAAGCTTTCTTT.